This T cell receptor beta chain came from a study of T cells after yellow fever vaccination. V was clipped by 6 bases and J by 8 bases; unmatched bases: 6. Germline assignment: CDR1 KGHSH and CDR2 LQKENI. The CDR3 spans 14 residues. TCRdb independently ran MiXCR on the 5' RACE reads; one entry per CDR3 protein. Of about 130,000 distinct CDR3 sequences listed, under 8.5% are singletons. This clonotype has at least ten counts. The chain uses TRBV18 and TRBJ2-1; the match to TRBD2 covers 11 bases. The sample consisted of CD4+ T cells sorted from PBMCs, taken about 10 days after the first yellow fever vaccination. The clonotype originates from a man younger than 30 who received the YFV17D yellow fever vaccine. The CDR3: CASSLAGGTHEQFF. The CDR3 DNA reads TGTGCCAGCTCGTTAGCGGGGGGGACCCATGAGCAGTTCTTC.